The rows below give T cell receptor beta chains drawn from one sample of a study of shared clonotypes between healthy human individuals. Sequencing used immunoSEQ multiplex PCR; TCRdb keeps in-frame clones, though not all of them. Of about 1 million clones in the sample, about 77% were seen once. Sequencing used memory CD4+ T cells sorted from blood. The origin of the receptors is a man between 18 and 35 years old in good health. Each CDR3 is given with its conserved first and last residue. The D gene is left open where the match is weak. Size is stated for part of the rows, as once, few or many counts, or as a class when the clone is expanded.

D	V	length	J	size	DNA	CDR3
NA	TRBV6-4	13	TRBJ1-1	NA	TGTGCCAGCAGTGCCATCGAGGGCACTGAAGCTTTCTTT	CASSAIEGTEAFF
NA	TRBV29-1	16	TRBJ1-2	NA	TGCAGCGTTCGGGGTGGAGTCCAGGGATTTAACTATGGCTACACCTTC	CSVRGGVQGFNYGYTF
NA	TRBV6-1	14	TRBJ1-2	NA	TGTGCCAGCACCCCGGGGTTCTCCAGGGGTGGCTACACCTTC	CASTPGFSRGGYTF
TRBD2	TRBV5-1	15	TRBJ2-1	NA	TGCGCCAGCAGCGCGAGACTAGCGGACTACAATGAGCAGTTCTTC	CASSARLADYNEQFF
NA	TRBV5-6	13	TRBJ1-2	NA	TGTGCCAGCAGCTCACAGTCTAACTATGGCTACACCTTC	CASSSQSNYGYTF
TRBD1	TRBV28	14	TRBJ1-4	few	TGTGCCAGCAGTTCGGGACAGGGTCGTGAAAAACTGTTTTTT	CASSSGQGREKLFF
TRBD2	TRBV7-2	16	TRBJ2-1	NA	TGTGCCAGCAGCAGGATAGCGGGAGTTATCCCCAATGAGCAGTTCTTC	CASSRIAGVIPNEQFF
NA	TRBV7-2	14	TRBJ2-2	few	TGTGCCAGCAGCTCCGAATCGAACACCGGGGAGCTGTTTTTT	CASSSESNTGELFF
NA	TRBV19	15	TRBJ1-2	NA	TGTGCCAGTAGTGAGGACCCGGGGAGGAACTATGGCTACACCTTC	CASSEDPGRNYGYTF
TRBD2	TRBV30	18	TRBJ2-4	NA	TGTGCCTGGAGTGTAGAAGCGGGGGGGCTTGTGAGCAAAAACATTCAGTACTTC	CAWSVEAGGLVSKNIQYF
TRBD2	TRBV7-2	15	TRBJ2-3	NA	TGTGCCAGCAGCTTGGGGGGAGGGGAGACAGATACGCAGTATTTT	CASSLGGGETDTQYF
TRBD2	TRBV18	16	TRBJ2-7	NA	TGTGCCAGCTCACCCAAATCTAGCGGGGGATCCTACGAGCAGTACTTC	CASSPKSSGGSYEQYF
NA	TRBV19	15	TRBJ2-2	NA	TGTGCCAGTAGTTATGGTGGCCTGAACACCGGGGAGCTGTTTTTT	CASSYGGLNTGELFF
NA	TRBV5-8	15	TRBJ1-5	NA	TGTGCCAGCAGCTCGCTCGACAGGCCCAATCAGCCCCAGCATTTT	CASSSLDRPNQPQHF